This TCR beta chain was recorded in a study of human T cells and chemical hapten exposure. The time point: pre-sensitization, week 0. Noted treatment: therapeutic diphenylcyclopropenone sensitization with weekly scalp DPC. Each CDR3 protein is one row after TCRdb ran MiXCR on the RACE reads. The sample records 85,000 to 90,000 distinct CDR3 sequences, 8% to 10% being singletons. The CDR3 contains 17 residues. Trimming cost V 2 bases and J 7 bases; bases outside gene matches: 10. CDR1 SGHNT and CDR2 YYREEE come from the germline V gene (reference sequence). This clonotype was recorded many times. Sequenced here: whole blood, sampled in connection with sensitization to the hapten diphenylcyclopropenone (DPC). The sequence derives from a woman aged 40-49 years with alopecia areata. Some clones in this sample may be carry-over from other donors' samples. The chain has TRBV5-4 and TRBJ2-5, with 14 bases lining up with TRBD2. The CDR3 loop reads CASSFPGLAGVTGTQYF. The CDR3 DNA follows: TGTGCCAGCAGCTTCCCGGGACTAGCGGGGGTCACGGGGACCCAGTACTTC.